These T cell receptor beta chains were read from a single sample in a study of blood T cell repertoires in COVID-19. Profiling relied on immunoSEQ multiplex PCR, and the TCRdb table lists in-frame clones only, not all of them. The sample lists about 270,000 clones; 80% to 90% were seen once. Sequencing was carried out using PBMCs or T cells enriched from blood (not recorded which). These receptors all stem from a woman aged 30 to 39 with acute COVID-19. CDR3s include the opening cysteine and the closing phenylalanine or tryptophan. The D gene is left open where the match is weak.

CDR3: CASSPPPSNEQFF; D: NA; J: TRBJ2-1; V: TRBV18
CDR3: CASSQDWTGVGGGYTF; D: TRBD1; J: TRBJ1-2; V: TRBV4-3
CDR3: CASSGGRDYYEQYF; D: TRBD2; J: TRBJ2-7; V: TRBV27
CDR3: CASSVLTGGDTQYF; D: TRBD1; J: TRBJ2-3; V: TRBV9
CDR3: CASSLSGAPDTQYF; D: NA; J: TRBJ2-3; V: TRBV7-7
CDR3: CASSASGQGLETQYF; D: NA; J: TRBJ2-5; V: TRBV7-3
CDR3: CAISSGVLGNTEAFF; D: NA; J: TRBJ1-1; V: TRBV10-3
CDR3: CASSTTGYNEQFF; D: TRBD1; J: TRBJ2-1; V: TRBV19
CDR3: CASSHSRGSNQPQHF; D: TRBD1; J: TRBJ1-5; V: TRBV6-5
CDR3: CASSPGQGATDTQYF; D: TRBD1; J: TRBJ2-3; V: TRBV18
CDR3: CASGKGQGIYEQYF; D: TRBD1; J: TRBJ2-7; V: TRBV2
CDR3: CASSPGLAGVQETQYF; D: TRBD2; J: TRBJ2-5; V: TRBV7-7
CDR3: CASSPGQGRRGTDTQYF; D: TRBD1; J: TRBJ2-3; V: TRBV28
CDR3: CASSPTPGQGARGYTF; D: TRBD1; J: TRBJ1-2; V: TRBV4-1
CDR3: CASSLDRPNTEAFF; D: NA; J: TRBJ1-1; V: TRBV5-1
CDR3: CASSQGQGVFAYTF; D: TRBD1; J: TRBJ1-2; V: TRBV5-1
CDR3: CAWSVHRRAYEQYF; D: NA; J: TRBJ2-7; V: TRBV30
CDR3: CASSHRGGIYNEQFF; D: NA; J: TRBJ2-1; V: TRBV19
CDR3: CASSTGDSVSYGYTF; D: TRBD1; J: TRBJ1-2; V: TRBV28
CDR3: CASSLSHASGATGELFF; D: TRBD2; J: TRBJ2-2; V: TRBV7-9
CDR3: CASSSTGDPTGELFF; D: TRBD1; J: TRBJ2-2; V: TRBV28
CDR3: CASSMGPDTNYGYTF; D: NA; J: TRBJ1-2; V: TRBV19
CDR3: CASSPSNTGELFF; D: NA; J: TRBJ2-2; V: TRBV18
CDR3: CASSTGTDEAFF; D: TRBD1; J: TRBJ1-1; V: TRBV6-5